This TCR beta chain was sequenced for a study of OX40 agonist ivuxolimab in advanced cancers. Whole-study context: Patients received the agonistic anti-OX40 (CD134) antibody ivuxolimab. Averaging 60 years in age, with a range of about 23 to 90, the cohort was around 85% male. Study-wide points: At 0.1 to 3.0 mg/kg and by week 6, CD4+ and CD8+ T cells in the blood had expanded clonally.

The CDR3 runs 13 residues. The V gene's germline CDR1 is MDHEN and CDR2 SYDVKM. V was cut by 5 bases and J by 3 bases, with 10 bases left in between. Data came from immunoSEQ multiplex PCR; TCRdb stores just in-frame clones and leaves some out. This sample carries 60,000 or so clones, 80% to 95% of them seen once, and the ten largest clones take roughly 13%. This clone was counted only a few times. Its specificity is unknown. The source of this sequence is an adult with an advanced solid tumor such as melanoma, head and neck, liver or kidney cancer. The sample consisted of CD4+ or CD8+ T cells sorted from blood, taken in a trial of the OX40 agonist ivuxolimab. This rearrangement joins TRBV28 to TRBJ1-1; possibly TRBD1 for D (6 bases). The CDR3 DNA sequence: TGTGCCAGCAGTCCCAGGGGTGACACTGAAGCTTTCTTT. It is translated as CASSPRGDTEAFF.